These 28 T cell receptor beta chains originate from one sample sequenced in a study of blood T cells in healthy people across ages. Together with a sample-barcoded 5' primer, a J-beta primer mix was included in a second PCR lasting about 6 to 11 cycles. MiXCR, run by TCRdb on the 5' RACE reads, gives a single entry per CDR3 protein. The table lists 750,000 to 950,000 distinct CDR3 sequences, around a quarter of them singletons, with 2.5% to 3.5% in the top ten. The same sample was also used in a study of T cells of mothers and their children.

The source material was blood. The receptors come from a boy between 5 and 17 years old in good health.

This clonotype was seen a handful of times. The V call is TRBV18, the J call TRBJ2-7; TRBD1 agrees at 9 bases. The end of the DNA is better explained by TRBJ2-1, so the J call may be wrong. The CDR3 is 16 residues long. CDR1 is KGHSH and CDR2 is LQKENI in the germline V gene. The CDR3 spells CASSPQGRQGVNEQFF. The CDR3 DNA reads as TGTGCCAGCTCACCACAGGGGAGACAGGGGGTCAATGAGCAGTTCTTC.

This chain connects TRBV19 to TRBJ1-6; D might be TRBD1 (5 bases). Trimming stripped 6 bases from V and 9 bases from J, with 18 bases between. The CDR3 length is 15 residues. Germline V gene data show CDR1 as LNHDA and CDR2 as SQIVND (reference sequence). The chain's CDR3 is CASSPPRQGGSPLHF. The CDR3 nucleotides are TGTGCCAGTAGCCCCCCCCGGCAGGGAGGTTCACCCCTCCACTTT.

In DNA form, the CDR3 reads TGTGCCACCAGCAGTCTGGGACAGGCGAACACTGAAGCTTTCTTT. Its protein is CATSSLGQANTEAFF. The rearrangement uses TRBV15 and TRBJ1-1, with 8 positions matching TRBD1. This CDR3 is 15 amino acids long. Germline assignment: CDR1 LNHNV and CDR2 YYDKDF (reference sequence). V lost 3 bases, J lost 1 base, and 4 bases stayed unmatched.

DNA of the CDR3: TGTGCCAGCACCACGGGGGGGTCTCTTTCCTACGAGCAGTACTTC. This gives the protein CASTTGGSLSYEQYF. V usage is TRBV6-5 and J usage is TRBJ2-5, with 8 bases lining up with TRBD2. The end of the DNA aligns better with TRBJ2-7, so the J call may be wrong. Germline CDR1 MNHEY, CDR2 SVGAGI. This CDR3 has 15 residues.

The CDR3 sequence: CASSSLGGAGGRRGYTF. CDR3 in DNA: TGTGCCAGCAGTAGCCTGGGCGGGGCAGGGGGCCGGAGGGGCTACACCTTC. This chain uses TRBV27 with TRBJ1-2, with 8 bases aligning to TRBD1. V was clipped by 5 bases and J by 8 bases; unmatched bases: 19. Germline V CDR1 and CDR2: MNHEY, SMNVEV (reference sequence). This CDR3 contains 17 residues.

The chain uses TRBV18 and TRBJ2-4; a weak D match, TRBD2 (5 bases). V lost 3 bases and J lost 7, with 13 bases in between. The germline V gene has CDR1 KGHSH and CDR2 LQKENI. This CDR3 comprises 14 residues. Here the CDR3 reads CASSPSRGGNIQYF. The CDR3 DNA is TGTGCCAGCTCACCGTCTCGGGGTGGCAACATTCAGTACTTC.

This rearrangement joins TRBV5-5 to TRBJ2-1; maybe TRBD2 (6 bases). The DNA end lines up better with TRBJ2-7; the J call may be wrong. From germline, CDR1 is SGHKS and CDR2 YYEKEE (reference sequence). The CDR3 has 16 amino acids. CDR3 region: CASSLAVAGIQNEQYF. The DNA for the CDR3 is TGTGCCAGCAGCTTGGCTGTGGCGGGGATTCAGAACGAGCAGTACTTC.

This chain joins TRBV2 and TRBJ2-2, with D uncertain. There are 14 residues in the CDR3. Trimming pared 8 bases from V and 1 base from J, leaving 11 bases between. Germline loops: CDR1 SNHLY, CDR2 FYNNEI. Here the CDR3 DNA reads TGTGCCAGCGGAGAACACCGGAACACCGGGGAGCTGTTTTTT. It translates to CASGEHRNTGELFF.

Only a few counts were recorded for this clonotype. The chain uses TRBV20-1 and TRBJ2-1, with 8 bases aligning to TRBD2. The CDR3 sequence is 16 residues long. Looked up from germline, CDR1 is DFQATT and CDR2 is SNEGSKA (reference sequence). V was pared by 6 bases and J by 9 bases, with 19 bases of the junction left unmatched. The CDR3 spells CSASGIAQRGLGEQFF. In nucleotides, the CDR3 is TGCAGTGCGAGCGGTATAGCCCAGCGGGGGCTGGGTGAGCAGTTCTTC.

This clonotype has only a few counts. The chain has TRBV18 and TRBJ1-1, with a possible D match to TRBD1 (6 bases). V lost 1 base and J lost 7, with 10 bases in between. The CDR3 consists of 13 residues. The germline V gene has CDR1 KGHSH and CDR2 LQKENI. Here the CDR3 reads CASSPQGGFEAFF. The CDR3 nucleotides read TGTGCCAGCTCACCACAGGGGGGATTTGAAGCTTTCTTT.

V usage is TRBV5-1 and J usage is TRBJ1-3; no clear D gene. The CDR3 runs to 14 residues. V shed 0 bases and J shed 4 bases, with 8 bases lying between them. Germline loops: CDR1 SGHRS, CDR2 YFSETQ. The CDR3 protein is CASSLEGKGNTIYF. As DNA, the CDR3 is TGCGCCAGCAGCTTGGAGGGAAAAGGAAACACCATATATTTT.

This chain links TRBV12-3 or TRBV12-4 with TRBJ2-2, with 8 bases fitting TRBD2. The CDR3 is 15 amino acids. V shed 6 bases and J 6 bases; nucleotides not matched to a gene: 9. CDR3 sequence (DNA): TGTGCCAGCAGCCCGGGACTAGTTGGAGCCGGGGAGCTGTTTTTT. This translates into CASSPGLVGAGELFF.

The CDR3 nucleotides are TGCAGTGCTAGAGACCCCCGGGTGATCTACGAGCAGTACTTC. It translates to CSARDPRVIYEQYF. This chain connects TRBV20-1 to TRBJ2-5; no firm D call. The end of the DNA fits TRBJ2-7 better, so the J call may be wrong. The V gene's germline CDR1 is DFQATT and CDR2 SNEGSKA (reference sequence). The CDR3 is 14 amino acids.

CDR3 in amino acids: CASNVAGGQETQYF. DNA of the CDR3: TGTGCCAGCAATGTAGCGGGGGGCCAAGAGACCCAGTACTTC. The chain employs TRBV12-3 or TRBV12-4 and TRBJ2-5, with 10 positions matching TRBD2. The length of the CDR3 is 14 residues. V was clipped by 7 bases and J by 1 base; unmatched bases: 3.

The chain recombines TRBV20-1 with TRBJ2-5; tentative D call: TRBD2 (5 bases). Judging by the DNA end, TRBJ2-1 fits better; the J call may be wrong. Germline CDR1 is DFQATT and CDR2 is SNEGSKA (reference sequence). The CDR3 runs to 14 residues. The CDR3 is CSVRSSGRSDEQFF. CDR3 in DNA: TGCAGTGTTAGGTCCTCGGGAAGGAGCGATGAGCAGTTCTTC.

This clonotype was detected a few times. The rearrangement joins TRBV6-1 to TRBJ1-3, with D unclear. The V end was cut by 7 bases, the J end by 0 bases, with 13 bases between. The CDR3 totals 15 residues. Germline V gene lookup returns CDR1 MNHNS and CDR2 SASEGT. The chain's CDR3 is CASTSGVTSGNTIYF. The CDR3 DNA sequence: TGTGCCAGCACCTCCGGGGTGACCTCTGGAAACACCATATATTTT.

CDR3 amino acids: CAIRKLESNGELFF. For the CDR3, the DNA is TGTGCCATCCGGAAGCTGGAGTCAAACGGGGAGCTGTTTTTT. This chain connects TRBV10-3 to TRBJ2-2, with D uncertain. Germline CDR1 and CDR2: ENHRY and SYGVKD. Trimming shortened V by 8 bases and J by 7 bases, and 17 bases separated the two germline ends. The CDR3 is made up of 14 amino acids.

V and J are TRBV11-3 and TRBJ2-3; D not resolved. V shed 8 bases and J shed 2 bases, with 17 bases lying between them. The germline V gene has CDR1 SGHNT and CDR2 YENEEA. This CDR3 comprises 15 residues. The CDR3 sequence is CASSHRGPPTDTQYF. CDR3 DNA sequence: TGTGCCAGCTCACATCGAGGCCCCCCCACAGATACGCAGTATTTT.

V and J are TRBV5-1 and TRBJ1-1, with TRBD1 matching 9 bases. This CDR3 region has 14 residues. The germline CDR1 and CDR2 sequences are SGHRS and YFSETQ. Here the CDR3 reads CAARQGVGNTEAFF. CDR3 nucleotide sequence: TGCGCGGCGAGACAGGGGGTGGGGAACACTGAAGCTTTCTTT.

The chain joins TRBV7-9 to TRBJ2-1; no firm D call. Germline V CDR1 and CDR2: SEHNR, FQNEAQ (reference sequence). The CDR3 covers 17 residues. V was clipped by 0 bases and J by 0 bases, with 12 bases between them. In DNA form, the CDR3 reads TGTGCCAGCAGCTTAGCTCTTGTACAGCTCTCCTACAATGAGCAGTTCTTC. Its translation is CASSLALVQLSYNEQFF.

The chain carries TRBV10-3 and TRBJ2-5; unclear D gene. The J call may be incorrect, as the DNA end agrees better with TRBJ2-7. CDR1 is ENHRY and CDR2 is SYGVKD in the germline V gene. CDR3 length: 11 residues. The CDR3: CAISARSEQYF. The DNA of the CDR3 is TGTGCCATCAGTGCGAGGAGCGAGCAGTACTTC.

This chain joins TRBV29-1 and TRBJ2-1; 8 positions match TRBD1. The V and J ends lost 1 base and 1 base, in that order; junction bases with no gene match: 3. CDR1 is SQVTM, CDR2 ANQGSEA, per germline. The CDR3 runs 15 residues. CDR3 DNA: TGCAGCGTTGAAGGGGGGGACAGGTCCTACAATGAGCAGTTCTTC. It specifies CSVEGGDRSYNEQFF.

The CDR3 spells CSARDVKDGNYNEQFF. CDR3 DNA: TGCAGTGCTAGAGATGTGAAGGACGGCAACTACAATGAGCAGTTCTTC. J is TRBJ2-1 and V is TRBV20-1; D remains ambiguous. Trimming removed 0 bases at V and 3 bases at J, with 15 bases between. CDR3 length equals 16 residues. CDR1 is DFQATT and CDR2 is SNEGSKA in the germline V gene (reference sequence).

This clonotype was counted only a few times. In DNA, the CDR3 is TGTGCCAGCAGCTCCGACAGGGACTCCTACGAGCAGTACTTC. Its protein product is CASSSDRDSYEQYF. The rearrangement uses TRBV7-9 and TRBJ2-7, with 7 bases fitting TRBD1. The CDR3 contains 14 residues. V trimming: 4 bases; J trimming: 0 bases; junction bases outside the gene matches: 3. Germline lookup yields CDR1 SEHNR and CDR2 FQNEAQ (reference sequence).

The J gene is TRBJ2-2, the V gene TRBV5-1; D may correspond to TRBD1 or TRBD2 (5 bases each). This CDR3 is 14 amino acids long. The ends were cut back, 6 bases at V and 4 bases at J, with 13 bases in the middle. Per germline, CDR1 SGHRS and CDR2 YFSETQ. The CDR3, as DNA: TGCGCCAGCACCCCAGAGGGGAGCACCGGGGAGCTGTTTTTT. It specifies CASTPEGSTGELFF.

This clonotype was found a few times. The gene calls are TRBV12-3 or TRBV12-4 and TRBJ2-1; the D is unclear. The CDR3 is 17 residues long. Trimming shortened V by 2 bases and J by 0 bases, and 14 bases separated the two germline ends. DNA for the CDR3: TGTGCCAGCAGTTTATTACCTTCAATGAGCTCCTACAATGAGCAGTTCTTC. It translates to CASSLLPSMSSYNEQFF.

The chain combines TRBV27 with TRBJ2-1; either TRBD1 or TRBD2 may fit D (6 bases each). The germline gives CDR1 MNHEY, CDR2 SMNVEV (reference sequence). CDR3 length: 16 amino acids. The V and J ends lost 6 bases and 4 bases respectively, with 19 bases between them. The chain's CDR3 is CASRSVRGQPYNEQFF. DNA for the CDR3: TGTGCCAGCAGGTCTGTCCGGGGGCAGCCTTACAATGAGCAGTTCTTC.

In this sample, this clonotype turned up a few times. The V call is TRBV20-1, the J call TRBJ1-2; weak D call: TRBD1 (6 bases). Trimming left V 6 bases short and J 8 bases short, with 16 bases between. Germline CDR1 and CDR2: DFQATT and SNEGSKA (reference sequence). CDR3 length: 12 residues. CDR3 sequence reads: CSARSAGAGYTF. CDR3 bases: TGCAGTGCCCGATCGGCAGGGGCCGGCTACACCTTC.